What follows is one T cell receptor beta chain and its context. Its antigen is unidentified. These data come from a study of blood T cells in healthy people across ages. Drawing of peripheral blood yielded about 9.6 milliliters from each donor. Total RNA amounts of at least 5.5 micrograms were extracted per sample. Findings and limits, study-wide: Diversity estimated from one million T cells was considered an underestimate.

A second PCR, run for roughly 7 to 11 cycles, used a sample-barcoded 5' primer plus a J-beta primer mix. From each sample, at least 3 million paired-end reads containing CDR3 were obtained. TCRdb redid the calling of the 5' RACE reads with MiXCR, one entry per CDR3 protein. This sample carries 1.6 million or so distinct CDR3 sequences, roughly 32% of them seen once, and the ten largest clones take about 11%. This CDR3 contains 16 residues. V dropped 6 bases and J dropped 3; count of bases not matched to a gene: 11. CDR1 DFQATT and CDR2 SNEGSKA come from the germline V gene (reference sequence). Sequencing was done on a sample of blood. This TCR derives from a woman in her 30s in good health. The chain employs TRBV20-1 and TRBJ2-7; 13 nucleotides align to TRBD2. The DNA of the CDR3 is TGCAGTGCCTCGACTAGCGGGGGGCGTCGATTCTACGAGCAGTACTTC. It yields the protein CSASTSGGRRFYEQYF.